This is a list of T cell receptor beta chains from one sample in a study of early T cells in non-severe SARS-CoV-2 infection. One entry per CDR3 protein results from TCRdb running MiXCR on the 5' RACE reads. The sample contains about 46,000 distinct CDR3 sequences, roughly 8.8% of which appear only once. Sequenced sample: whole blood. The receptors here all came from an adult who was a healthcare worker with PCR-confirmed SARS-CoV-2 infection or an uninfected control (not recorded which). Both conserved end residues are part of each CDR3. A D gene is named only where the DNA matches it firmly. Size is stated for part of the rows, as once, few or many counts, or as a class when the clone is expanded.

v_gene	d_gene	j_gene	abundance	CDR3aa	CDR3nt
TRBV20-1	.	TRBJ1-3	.	CSISSGFGNTIYF	TGCAGTATCTCGTCGGGATTTGGAAACACCATATATTTT
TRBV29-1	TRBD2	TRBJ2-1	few	CSATSGNYNEQFF	TGCAGCGCGACTAGCGGGAACTACAATGAGCAGTTCTTC
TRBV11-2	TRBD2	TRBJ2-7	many	CASSASGSFGYEQYF	TGTGCCAGCAGCGCTAGCGGGAGCTTCGGGTACGAGCAGTACTTC
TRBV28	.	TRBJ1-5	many	CASSFLDSPNQPQHF	TGTGCCAGCAGTTTCCTGGACAGCCCCAATCAGCCCCAGCATTTT
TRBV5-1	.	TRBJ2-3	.	CASSSTRDTQYF	TGCGCCAGCAGCTCAACTCGGGATACGCAGTATTTT
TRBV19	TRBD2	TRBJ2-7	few	CASSSGLAGGRSSYEQYF	TGTGCCAGTAGTTCGGGACTAGCGGGAGGTCGGAGCTCCTACGAGCAGTACTTC
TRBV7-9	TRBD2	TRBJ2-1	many	CASSTPGGRHNEQFF	TGTGCCAGCAGCACCCCTGGCGGGAGACACAATGAGCAGTTCTTC
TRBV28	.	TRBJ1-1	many	CASSLVVVGGTEAFF	TGTGCCAGCAGTTTAGTGGTAGTTGGCGGCACTGAAGCTTTCTTT
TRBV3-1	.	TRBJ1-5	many	CASSQLPGGPQHF	TGTGCCAGCAGCCAGCTACCGGGTGGGCCCCAGCATTTT
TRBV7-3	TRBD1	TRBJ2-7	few	CASSLMARGTYEQYF	TGTGCCAGCAGCTTAATGGCCAGGGGGACCTACGAGCAGTACTTC
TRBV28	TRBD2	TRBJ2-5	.	CASSLQSGSGETQYF	TGTGCCAGCAGTTTACAAAGCGGGAGCGGGGAGACCCAGTACTTC
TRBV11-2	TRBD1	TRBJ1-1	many	CASSLDPGGLTEAFF	TGTGCCAGCAGCTTAGACCCAGGGGGCCTCACTGAAGCTTTCTTT
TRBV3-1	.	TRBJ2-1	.	CASSQDLVPEQFF	TGTGCCAGCAGCCAAGATCTCGTCCCCGAGCAGTTCTTC
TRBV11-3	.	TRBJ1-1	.	CASSLAGMNTEAFF	TGTGCCAGCAGCTTAGCCGGGATGAACACTGAAGCTTTCTTT
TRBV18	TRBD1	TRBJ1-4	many	CASSDRESEKLFF	TGTGCCAGCTCGGACAGGGAAAGTGAAAAACTGTTTTTT
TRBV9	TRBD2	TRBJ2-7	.	CASSVGTTSGSYEQYF	TGTGCCAGCAGCGTGGGAACTACTAGCGGCTCCTACGAGCAGTACTTC
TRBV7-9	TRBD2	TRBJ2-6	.	CANSTTSGRGAGANVLTF	TGTGCCAACAGCACAACGAGCGGGAGGGGCGCTGGGGCCAACGTCCTGACTTTC
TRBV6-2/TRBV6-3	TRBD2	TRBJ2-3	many	CASHLTDGRADSSDTQYF	TGTGCCAGCCACCTTACCGACGGGAGGGCCGATTCGTCGGATACGCAGTATTTT
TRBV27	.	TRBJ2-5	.	CASGFQETQYF	TGTGCCAGTGGATTTCAAGAGACCCAGTACTTC
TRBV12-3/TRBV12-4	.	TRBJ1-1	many	CASSYTVWGFSGNTEAFF	TGTGCCAGCAGTTACACCGTGTGGGGATTTTCGGGGAACACTGAAGCTTTCTTT
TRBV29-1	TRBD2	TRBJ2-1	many	CSVEKVGLAGAVDEHLF	TGCAGCGTTGAAAAGGTGGGACTAGCGGGAGCGGTAGATGAGCACCTCTTC
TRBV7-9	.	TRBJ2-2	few	CASRGGTPQGGELFF	TGTGCCAGCAGAGGAGGGACACCCCAGGGCGGGGAGCTGTTTTTT
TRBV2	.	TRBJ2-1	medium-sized	CASSEALRFYPGSYNEQFF	TGTGCCAGCAGTGAAGCGCTTCGGTTTTACCCTGGCTCCTACAATGAGCAGTTCTTC
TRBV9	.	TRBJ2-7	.	CASSVAPFVSSYEQYF	TGTGCCAGCAGCGTAGCTCCCTTTGTGAGCTCCTACGAGCAGTACTTC
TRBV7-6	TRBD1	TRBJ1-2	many	CASSLTGQGPYGYTF	TGTGCCAGCAGCTTAACCGGACAGGGGCCTTATGGCTACACCTTC
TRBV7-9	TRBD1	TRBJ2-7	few	CASSPGTGGLEQYF	TGTGCCAGCAGCCCCGGGACAGGGGGCCTCGAGCAGTACTTC
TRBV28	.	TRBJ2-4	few	CASSEKNIQYF	TGTGCCAGCAGCGAAAAAAACATTCAGTACTTC
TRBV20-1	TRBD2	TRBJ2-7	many	CSARDRAGEYEQYF	TGCAGTGCTAGAGACAGGGCGGGGGAGTACGAGCAGTACTTC
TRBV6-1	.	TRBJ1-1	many	CASSFTANTEAFF	TGTGCCAGCAGCTTCACAGCGAACACTGAAGCTTTCTTT
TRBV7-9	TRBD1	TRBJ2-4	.	CASSLRQGIAKNIQYF	TGTGCCAGCAGCTTACGACAGGGGATAGCCAAAAACATTCAGTACTTC
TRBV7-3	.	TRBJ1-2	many	CASSSHVGHTLNYGYTF	TGTGCCAGCAGCTCCCATGTGGGACATACTTTAAACTATGGCTACACCTTC
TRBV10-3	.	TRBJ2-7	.	CAISESTDSYEQYF	TGTGCCATCAGTGAGTCGACGGACTCCTACGAGCAGTACTTC
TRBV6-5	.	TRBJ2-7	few	CASSRDHSSYEQYF	TGTGCCAGCAGCAGGGACCATAGCTCCTACGAGCAGTACTTC
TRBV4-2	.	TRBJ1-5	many	CASSQDNTGNQPQHF	TGTGCCAGCAGCCAAGATAATACAGGCAATCAGCCCCAGCATTTT
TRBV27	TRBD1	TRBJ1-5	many	CASSQGQGLWNQPQHF	TGTGCCAGCAGCCAGGGACAGGGGCTATGGAATCAGCCCCAGCATTTT
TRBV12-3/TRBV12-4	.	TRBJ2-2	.	CASSLGRDTGELFF	TGTGCCAGCAGTTTAGGGCGGGACACCGGGGAGCTGTTTTTT